This T cell receptor (beta chain) appears in the sequencing data of a study of blood T cells in healthy people across ages. Comments on this clonotype: Likely a read error: the CDR3 ends without its conserved phenylalanine or tryptophan.

Primed by a sample-barcoded 5' primer and a J-beta primer mix, a second PCR proceeded for 7 to 11 cycles. TCRdb reprocessed the 5' RACE reads with MiXCR, giving one entry per CDR3 protein. The sample carries about 930,000 distinct CDR3 sequences, 25% to 30% recorded once. The sample was also reused in another study, on T cells of mothers and their children.

The sequencing sample was made of blood. This TCR derives from a woman in her thirties or forties in good health.

CDR3 DNA: TGTGCCTGGACCTCCGGGACAGTCATTAAAAGGGTTGTGGCTGAGCAGTACTGC. As protein: CAWTSGTVIKRVVAEQYC. J is TRBJ2-5 and V is TRBV30, with TRBD1 matching 7 bases. Germline CDR1 and CDR2: GTSNPN and SVGIG (reference sequence). Trimming at V came to 4 bases and at J to 11 bases, leaving 28 bases not matched to a gene. The CDR3 loop spans 18 amino acids.